A single sample is the source of the 13 T cell receptor beta chains below, sequenced in a study of control samples from healthy donors and cancer patients. Only in-frame clones appear in the TCRdb table, and some are missing; sequencing was by immunoSEQ multiplex PCR. The table lists about 120,000 clones, approximately 88% of them singletons. Material: PBMCs. The origin of the receptors is a woman aged 55-75 years with lung cancer.

The rearrangement joins TRBV6-1 to TRBJ1-4; weak D call: TRBD1 (6 bases). The CDR3 is made up of 15 amino acids. V was clipped by 2 bases and J by 8 bases, with 15 bases between them. CDR1 is MNHNS, CDR2 SASEGT, per germline. The chain's CDR3 is CASSEQWGPGEKLFF. For the CDR3, the DNA is TGTGCCAGCAGTGAACAATGGGGGCCGGGGGAAAAACTGTTTTTT.

The V call is TRBV5-1, the J call TRBJ2-5; tentatively, D is TRBD1 (5 bases). The CDR3 length is 14 residues. The germline gives CDR1 SGHRS, CDR2 YFSETQ. Trimming shortened V by 0 bases and J by 5 bases, and 11 bases separated the two germline ends. CDR3 sequence: CASSLEPGWETQYF. The CDR3 DNA follows: TGCGCCAGCAGCTTGGAACCAGGGTGGGAGACCCAGTACTTC.

The rearrangement joins TRBV10-3 to TRBJ2-7; D is unresolved. The CDR3 loop spans 13 amino acids. The V gene's germline CDR1 is ENHRY and CDR2 SYGVKD. Between the trimmed V and J ends, which lost 2 bases and 2 bases, there was a span of 7 bases. The CDR3 loop reads CAISEDTAYEQYF. CDR3 coding DNA: TGTGCCATCAGTGAGGACACAGCCTACGAGCAGTACTTC.

This clone was observed a single time. The chain employs TRBV28 and TRBJ1-4; the D is unclear. This CDR3 comprises 14 residues. Per germline, CDR1 MDHEN and CDR2 SYDVKM. With 2 bases removed from V and 0 bases from J, the gap between germline ends came to 4 bases. CDR3 amino acids: CASSLGATNEKLFF. The CDR3 bases are TGTGCCAGCAGTTTAGGCGCAACTAATGAAAAACTGTTTTTT. The complete variable domain, with remaining parts taken from reference TRBV28 and TRBJ1-4, reads DVKVTQSSRYLVKRTGEKVFLECVQDMDHENMFWYRQDPGLGLRLIYFSYDVKMKEKGDIPEGYSVSREKKERFSLILESASTNQTSMYLCASSLGATNEKLFFGSGTQLSVL.

This chain joins TRBV7-9 and TRBJ2-1, with 9 bases fitting TRBD2. CDR1 and CDR2 (germline): SEHNR, FQNEAQ (reference sequence). This CDR3 is 16 amino acids long. V was pared by 1 base and J by 7 bases, with 8 bases of the junction left unmatched. The CDR3 DNA is TGTGCCAGCAGCTTAGAGGGCGGGAGGGCCAGTAATGAGCAGTTCTTC. Protein product: CASSLEGGRASNEQFF.

This clone came up once. V gene TRBV21-1 combines with J gene TRBJ1-2; the table's D call of TRBD1 was not tested on the DNA. TRBV21-1 corresponds to a pseudogene. The CDR3 covers 16 residues. CDR3 sequence: CASSGGQGARCHGYTF. DNA for the CDR3: TGTGCCAGCAGCGGGGGACAGGGGGCGCGGTGCCATGGCTACACCTTC.

V and J are TRBV7-3 and TRBJ2-7, with 10 bases matching TRBD2. V was clipped by 5 bases and J by 3 bases; unmatched bases: 7. The germline V gene encodes CDR1 SGHTA and CDR2 FQGTGA. The CDR3 runs 15 residues. This CDR3 is CASSPIAGGSYEQYF. CDR3 sequence (DNA): TGTGCCAGCAGCCCGATAGCGGGAGGAAGCTACGAGCAGTACTTC.

The chain joins TRBV21-1 to TRBJ2-1; TRBD2 is the table's D call, not checked against the DNA. TRBV21-1 is an annotated pseudogene. The CDR3 runs 14 residues. CDR3 sequence: CASSNSGGAGEQFF. In DNA, the CDR3 is TGTGCCAGCAGCAATTCCGGGGGGGCCGGTGAGCAGTTCTTC.

The V gene is TRBV6-1, the J gene TRBJ2-7; D is unresolved. The CDR3 spans 13 residues. Per the germline V gene, CDR1 is MNHNS and CDR2 is SASEGT. Trimming cost V 2 bases and J 2 bases, with 7 bases left between them. The CDR3 region is CASSERGPYEQYF. CDR3 DNA sequence: TGTGCCAGCAGTGAACGCGGACCCTACGAGCAGTACTTC.

This clone was found a few times. The V gene is TRBV11-2, the J gene TRBJ1-6, with D unclear. Trimming shortened V by 7 bases and J by 10 bases, and 17 bases separated the two germline ends. The CDR3 runs to 14 residues. Germline loops: CDR1 SGHAT, CDR2 FQNNGV. In DNA, the CDR3 is TGTGCCAGCACCCCTGGGATTTTGTACTCACCCCTCCACTTT. It translates to CASTPGILYSPLHF.

The chain recombines TRBV6-2 or TRBV6-3 with TRBJ1-1; possibly TRBD1 for D (5 bases). Germline V gene lookup returns CDR1 MNHEY and CDR2 SVGEGT. The CDR3 totals 13 residues. With 6 bases removed from V and 5 bases from J, the gap between germline ends came to 13 bases. The CDR3 reads CASSVSGSTEAFF. The CDR3 nucleotides are TGTGCCAGCAGCGTATCAGGGTCTACTGAAGCTTTCTTT.

The rearrangement links TRBV5-8 to TRBJ2-3; 9 bases fit TRBD1. The germline CDR1 and CDR2 sequences are SGHTS and YDEGEE. The V gene end was trimmed by 2 bases and the J gene end by 3 bases; junction bases not matched to a gene: 7. The CDR3 is made up of 16 amino acids. In nucleotides, the CDR3 is TGTGCCAGCAGCTTAGGGACAGGGCTAGGTACAGATACGCAGTATTTT. The encoded protein is CASSLGTGLGTDTQYF.

The chain couples TRBV5-1 to TRBJ1-2; TRBD1 matches at 9 bases. J lost 7 bases, V lost 0 bases, and 4 bases had no gene match. The germline V gene has CDR1 SGHRS and CDR2 YFSETQ. This CDR3 is 14 amino acids long. The CDR3 DNA sequence: TGCGCCAGCAGCTTGGGACAGGGGGATCGTGGCTACACCTTC. It encodes CASSLGQGDRGYTF.